Each of the 2 T cell receptor beta chains below was sequenced from the same sample in a study of cytomegalovirus exposure and HLA in healthy donors. The PCR made use of 60 Vbeta and 13 Jbeta primers. Sequencing used immunoSEQ multiplex PCR; TCRdb keeps in-frame clones, though not all of them. The sample has some 120,000 clones; about 10% are singletons. Source material: PBMCs. Receptor source: a man aged 25-40 years in good health and CMV-seronegative.

The CDR3 sequence: CASSPSRDNYGYTF. CDR3 bases: TGTGCCAGCTCACCGTCCAGGGATAACTATGGCTACACCTTC. This chain links TRBV18 with TRBJ1-2; TRBD1 is a possible D gene (5 bases). The germline V and J ends were trimmed by 3 bases and 1 base, with 9 bases remaining between them. Per germline, CDR1 KGHSH and CDR2 LQKENI. This CDR3 has 14 residues. Full variable domain (missing parts from reference TRBV18 and TRBJ1-2): NAGVMQNPRHLVRRRGQEARLRCSPMKGHSHVYWYRQLPEEGLKFMVYLQKENIIDESGMPKERFSAEFPKEGPSILRIQQVVRGDSAAYFCASSPSRDNYGYTFGSGTRLTVV.

The chain combines TRBV7-9 with TRBJ2-1, with 7 bases fitting TRBD2. The V gene end was trimmed by 2 bases and the J gene end by 6 bases; junction bases not matched to a gene: 4. The germline CDR1 and CDR2 sequences are SEHNR and FQNEAQ (reference sequence). The CDR3 contains 14 residues. The CDR3 loop reads CASSLSGAANEQFF. The CDR3 nucleotides read TGTGCCAGCAGCTTAAGCGGGGCGGCCAATGAGCAGTTCTTC.